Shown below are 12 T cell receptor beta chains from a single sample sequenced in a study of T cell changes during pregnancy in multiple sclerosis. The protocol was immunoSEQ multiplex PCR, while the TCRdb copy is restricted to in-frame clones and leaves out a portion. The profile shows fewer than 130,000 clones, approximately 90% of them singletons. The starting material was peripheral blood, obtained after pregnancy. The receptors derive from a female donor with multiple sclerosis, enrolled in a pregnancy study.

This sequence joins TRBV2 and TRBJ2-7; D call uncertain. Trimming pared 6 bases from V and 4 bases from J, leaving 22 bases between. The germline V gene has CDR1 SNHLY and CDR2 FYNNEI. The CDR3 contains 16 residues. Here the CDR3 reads CASSSLTWPNHYEQYF. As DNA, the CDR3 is TGTGCCAGCAGCAGCCTGACTTGGCCAAACCATTACGAGCAGTACTTC.

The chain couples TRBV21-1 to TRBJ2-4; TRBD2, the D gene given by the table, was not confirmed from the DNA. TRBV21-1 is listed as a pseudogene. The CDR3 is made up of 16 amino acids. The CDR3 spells CASSSGLAGAKNIQYF. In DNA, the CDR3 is TGTGCCAGCAGCTCCGGACTAGCGGGGGCCAAAAACATTCAGTACTTC.

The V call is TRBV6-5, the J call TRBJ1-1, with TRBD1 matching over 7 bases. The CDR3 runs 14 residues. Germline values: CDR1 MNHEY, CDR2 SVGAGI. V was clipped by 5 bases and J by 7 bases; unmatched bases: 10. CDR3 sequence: CASSIDRVRGEAFF. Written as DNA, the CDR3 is TGTGCCAGCAGTATTGACAGGGTGCGAGGTGAAGCTTTCTTT.

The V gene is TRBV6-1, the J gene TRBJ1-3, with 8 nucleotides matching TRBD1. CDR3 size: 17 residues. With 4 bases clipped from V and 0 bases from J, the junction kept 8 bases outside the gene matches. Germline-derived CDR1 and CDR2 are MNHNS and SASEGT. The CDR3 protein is CASSGRTGTDSGNTIYF. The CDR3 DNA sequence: TGTGCCAGCAGTGGTAGGACAGGGACCGACTCTGGAAACACCATATATTTT.

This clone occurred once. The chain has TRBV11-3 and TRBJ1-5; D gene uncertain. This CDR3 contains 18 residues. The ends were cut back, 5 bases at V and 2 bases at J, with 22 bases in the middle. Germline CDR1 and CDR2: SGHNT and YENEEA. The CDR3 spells CASSLDRDRVGGNQPQHF. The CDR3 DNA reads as TGTGCCAGCAGCCTGGATAGGGATCGGGTGGGAGGCAATCAGCCCCAGCATTTT.

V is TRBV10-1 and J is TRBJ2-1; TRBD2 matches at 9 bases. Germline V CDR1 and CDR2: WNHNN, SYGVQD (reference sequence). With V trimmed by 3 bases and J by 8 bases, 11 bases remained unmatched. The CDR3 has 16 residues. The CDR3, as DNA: TGCGCCAGCAGTGAAAACCGAGCTAGCGGGGTGGATGAGCAGTTCTTC. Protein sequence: CASSENRASGVDEQFF.

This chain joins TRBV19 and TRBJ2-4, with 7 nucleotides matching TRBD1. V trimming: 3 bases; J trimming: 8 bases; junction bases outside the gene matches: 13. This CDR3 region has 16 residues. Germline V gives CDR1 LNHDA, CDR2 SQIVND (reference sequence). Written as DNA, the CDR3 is TGTGCCAGTAGTATCCAACCGGGACAGTTGAGTGACATTCAGTACTTC. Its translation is CASSIQPGQLSDIQYF.

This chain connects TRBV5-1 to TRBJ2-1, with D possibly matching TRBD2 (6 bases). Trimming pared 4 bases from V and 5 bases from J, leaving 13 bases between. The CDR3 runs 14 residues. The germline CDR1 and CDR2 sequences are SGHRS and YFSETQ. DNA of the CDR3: TGCGCCAGCAGCCGCGCGGGACCCGACAATGAGCAGTTCTTC. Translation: CASSRAGPDNEQFF.

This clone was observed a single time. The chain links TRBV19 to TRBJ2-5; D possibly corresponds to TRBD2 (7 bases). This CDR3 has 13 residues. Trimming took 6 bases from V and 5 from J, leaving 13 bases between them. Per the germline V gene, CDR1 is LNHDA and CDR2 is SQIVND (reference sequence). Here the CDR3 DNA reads TGTGCCAGTAGCCCCGGGGGGCCGGAGACCCAGTACTTC. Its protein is CASSPGGPETQYF.

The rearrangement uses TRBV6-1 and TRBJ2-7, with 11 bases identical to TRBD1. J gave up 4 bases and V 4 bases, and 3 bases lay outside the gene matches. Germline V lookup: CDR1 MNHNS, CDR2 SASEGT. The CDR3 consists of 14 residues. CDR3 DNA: TGTGCCAGCAGTGCCGGGACAGGGGGTTACGAGCAGTACTTC. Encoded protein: CASSAGTGGYEQYF.

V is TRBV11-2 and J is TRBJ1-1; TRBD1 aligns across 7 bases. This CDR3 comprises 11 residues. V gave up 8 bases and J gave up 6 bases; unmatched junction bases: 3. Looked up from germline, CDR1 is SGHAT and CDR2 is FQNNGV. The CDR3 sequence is CASGTDAEAFF. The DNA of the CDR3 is TGTGCCAGCGGGACAGACGCTGAAGCTTTCTTT.

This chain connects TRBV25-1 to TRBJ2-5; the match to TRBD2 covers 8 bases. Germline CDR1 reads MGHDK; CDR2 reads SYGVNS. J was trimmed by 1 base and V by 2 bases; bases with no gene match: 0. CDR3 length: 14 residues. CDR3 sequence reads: CASSESGGQETQYF. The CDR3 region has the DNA TGTGCCAGCAGTGAAAGCGGGGGCCAAGAGACCCAGTACTTC.